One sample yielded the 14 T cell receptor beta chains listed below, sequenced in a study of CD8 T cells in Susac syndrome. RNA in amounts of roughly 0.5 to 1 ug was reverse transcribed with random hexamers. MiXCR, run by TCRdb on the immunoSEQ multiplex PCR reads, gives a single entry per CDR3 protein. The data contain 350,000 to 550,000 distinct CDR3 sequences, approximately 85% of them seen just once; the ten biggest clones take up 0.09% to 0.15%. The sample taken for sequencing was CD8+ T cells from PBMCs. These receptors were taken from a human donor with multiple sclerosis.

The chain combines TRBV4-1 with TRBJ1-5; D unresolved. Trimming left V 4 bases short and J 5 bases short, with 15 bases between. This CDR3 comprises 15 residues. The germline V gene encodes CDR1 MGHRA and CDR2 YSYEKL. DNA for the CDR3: TGCGCCAGCAGCCTGACATCCCTCGGGGATCAGCCCCAGCATTTT. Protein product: CASSLTSLGDQPQHF.

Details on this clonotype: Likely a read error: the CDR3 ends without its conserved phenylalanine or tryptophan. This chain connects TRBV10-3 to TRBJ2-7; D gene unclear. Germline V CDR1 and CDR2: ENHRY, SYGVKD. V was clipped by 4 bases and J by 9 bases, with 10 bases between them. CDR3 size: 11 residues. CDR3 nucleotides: TGTGCCATCAGTGTAGATTTGGGGCAGTACCTC. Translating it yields CAISVDLGQYL.

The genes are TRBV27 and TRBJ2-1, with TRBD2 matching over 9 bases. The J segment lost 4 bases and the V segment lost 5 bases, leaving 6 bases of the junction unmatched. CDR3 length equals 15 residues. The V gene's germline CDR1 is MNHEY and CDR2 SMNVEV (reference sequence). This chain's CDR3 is CASSKTSGRYNEQFF. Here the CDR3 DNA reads TGTGCCAGCAGTAAAACTAGCGGGCGATACAATGAGCAGTTCTTC.

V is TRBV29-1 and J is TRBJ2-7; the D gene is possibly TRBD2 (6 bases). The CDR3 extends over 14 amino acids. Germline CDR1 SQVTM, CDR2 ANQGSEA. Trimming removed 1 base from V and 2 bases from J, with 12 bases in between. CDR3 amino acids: CSVEGGDGAYEQYF. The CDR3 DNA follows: TGCAGCGTTGAAGGGGGGGACGGAGCCTACGAGCAGTACTTC.

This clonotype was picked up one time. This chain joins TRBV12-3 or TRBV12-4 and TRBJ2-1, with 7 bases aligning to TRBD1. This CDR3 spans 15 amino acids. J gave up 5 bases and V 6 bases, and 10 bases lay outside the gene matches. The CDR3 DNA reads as TGTGCCAGCAGCTTCTTCGGGACAGATAACAATGAGCAGTTCTTC. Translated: CASSFFGTDNNEQFF.

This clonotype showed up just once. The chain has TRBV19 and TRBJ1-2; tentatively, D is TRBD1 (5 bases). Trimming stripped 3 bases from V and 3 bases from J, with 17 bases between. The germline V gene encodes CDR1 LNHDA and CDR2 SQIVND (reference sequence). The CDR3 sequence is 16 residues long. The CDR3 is CASSIDHGTTHYGYTF. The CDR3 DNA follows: TGTGCCAGTAGTATCGATCACGGGACTACCCACTATGGCTACACCTTC.

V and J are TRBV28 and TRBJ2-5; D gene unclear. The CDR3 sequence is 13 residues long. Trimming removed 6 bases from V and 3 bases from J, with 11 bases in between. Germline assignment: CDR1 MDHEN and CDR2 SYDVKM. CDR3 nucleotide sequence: TGTGCCAGCAGCACCCCCGACAAAGAGACCCAGTACTTC. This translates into CASSTPDKETQYF.

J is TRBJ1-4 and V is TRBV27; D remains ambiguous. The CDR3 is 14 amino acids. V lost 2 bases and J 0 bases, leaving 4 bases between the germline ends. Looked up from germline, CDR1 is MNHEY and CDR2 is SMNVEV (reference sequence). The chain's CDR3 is CASSLGATNEKLFF. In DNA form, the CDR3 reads TGTGCCAGCAGTTTAGGGGCAACTAATGAAAAACTGTTTTTT.

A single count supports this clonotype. CDR3 residues: CASSYWTALDYTF. CDR3 in DNA: TGTGCCAGCAGCTATTGGACAGCTCTAGACTACACCTTC. The rearrangement links TRBV7-9 to TRBJ1-2; tentatively, D is TRBD1 (6 bases). V shed 4 bases and J shed 10 bases, with 16 bases lying between them. The CDR3 is 13 residues long. Germline values: CDR1 SEHNR, CDR2 FQNEAQ (reference sequence). Drawing the rest from reference TRBV7-9 and TRBJ1-2, the complete variable domain is DTGVSQNPRHKITKRGQNVTFRCDPISEHNRLYWYRQTLGQGPEFLTYFQNEAQLEKSRLLSDRFSAERPKGSFSTLEIQRTEQGDSAMYLCASSYWTALDYTFGSGTRLTVV.

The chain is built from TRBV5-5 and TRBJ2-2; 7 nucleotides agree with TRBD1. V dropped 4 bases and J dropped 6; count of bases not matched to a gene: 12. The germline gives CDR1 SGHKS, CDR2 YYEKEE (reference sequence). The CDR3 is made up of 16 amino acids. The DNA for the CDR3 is TGTGCCAGCAGCGCCGGGACAGTCCCGATGGCCGGGGAGCTGTTTTTT. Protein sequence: CASSAGTVPMAGELFF. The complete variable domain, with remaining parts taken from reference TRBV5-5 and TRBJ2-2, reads DAGVTQSPTHLIKTRGQQVTLRCSPISGHKSVSWYQQVLGQGPQFIFQYYEKEERGRGNFPDRFSARQFPNYSSELNVNALLLGDSALYLCASSAGTVPMAGELFFGEGSRLTVL.

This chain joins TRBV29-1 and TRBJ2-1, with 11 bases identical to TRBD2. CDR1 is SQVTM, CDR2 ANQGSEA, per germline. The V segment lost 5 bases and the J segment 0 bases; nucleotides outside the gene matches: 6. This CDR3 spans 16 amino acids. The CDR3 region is CSVMLAGGSSYNEQFF. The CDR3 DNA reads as TGCAGCGTTATGCTAGCGGGAGGATCCTCCTACAATGAGCAGTTCTTC.

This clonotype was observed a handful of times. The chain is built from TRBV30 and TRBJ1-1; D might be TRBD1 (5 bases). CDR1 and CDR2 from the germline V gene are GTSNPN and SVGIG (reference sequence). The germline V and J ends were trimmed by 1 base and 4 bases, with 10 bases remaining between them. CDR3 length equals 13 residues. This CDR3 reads CAWSAGQGTEAFF. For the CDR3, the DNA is TGTGCCTGGAGTGCAGGGCAGGGCACTGAAGCTTTCTTT.

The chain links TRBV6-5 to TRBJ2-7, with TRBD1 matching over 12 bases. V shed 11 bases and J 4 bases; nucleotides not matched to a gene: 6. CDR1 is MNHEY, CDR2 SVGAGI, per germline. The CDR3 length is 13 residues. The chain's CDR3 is CASLGQGAYEQYF. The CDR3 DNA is TGTGCCTCACTGGGACAGGGGGCTTACGAGCAGTACTTC.

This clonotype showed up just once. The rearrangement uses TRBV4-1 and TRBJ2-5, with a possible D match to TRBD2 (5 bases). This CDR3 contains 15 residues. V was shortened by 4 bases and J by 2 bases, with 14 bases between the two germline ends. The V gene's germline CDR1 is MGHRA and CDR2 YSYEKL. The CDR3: CASSPFAEVQETQYF. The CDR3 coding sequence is TGCGCCAGCAGCCCTTTCGCGGAGGTTCAAGAGACCCAGTACTTC.